This TCR beta chain appears in the sequencing data of a study of blood T cell repertoires in COVID-19. Patients from Seattle were sampled longitudinally, starting during active infection. This table comes from immunoSEQ multiplex PCR, and its TCRdb copy is limited to in-frame clones, with some not included. The sample has 360,000 or so clones, about 92% seen once. The V and J ends lost 0 bases and 0 bases respectively, with 8 bases between them. Germline V gene sequence: CDR1 LGHDT, CDR2 YNNKEL (reference sequence). This CDR3 has 15 amino acids. The chain joins TRBV3-1 (or the pseudogene TRBV3-2) to TRBJ1-2; D remains unclear. Sequencing was performed on peripheral blood. The source is an older woman with COVID-19, enrolled during active disease. The CDR3: CASSQDGRANYGYTF. The CDR3 coding sequence is TGTGCCAGCAGCCAAGATGGGAGGGCTAACTATGGCTACACCTTC.